A single sample is the source of the 32 T cell receptor beta chains below, sequenced in a study of patients and donors after allogeneic stem cell transplantation. TCRdb called the RT-PCR reads again in MiXCR, with one record for every CDR3 protein. The sample yields 190,000 or so distinct CDR3 sequences, more than 35% seen once. The sequenced sample consisted of blood, either unsorted or a sorted T cell fraction (not recorded which). The receptors were gathered from a human donor who was either an allogeneic HSCT recipient or a stem cell or donor lymphocyte infusion donor (not recorded which). It is not recorded whose cells these are; they may come from a transplant donor.

The chain links TRBV28 to TRBJ2-7, with 8 nucleotides matching TRBD2. The V and J ends lost 6 bases and 2 bases, in that order; junction bases with no gene match: 6. The CDR3 spans 14 residues. Germline lookup yields CDR1 MDHEN and CDR2 SYDVKM. The DNA for the CDR3 is TGTGCCAGCAGCTTACCGGGACTAGCCTACGAGCAGTACTTC. It yields the protein CASSLPGLAYEQYF.

V is TRBV4-1 and J is TRBJ2-1; 7 nucleotides align to TRBD1. CDR1 and CDR2 from the germline V gene are MGHRA and YSYEKL. After removal of 1 base from V and 4 bases from J, the junction contained 7 bases not matched to a gene. The CDR3 totals 16 residues. CDR3 nucleotides: TGCGCCAGCAGCCAAGTTTGGGCGGACAGGTACAATGAGCAGTTCTTC. It codes for CASSQVWADRYNEQFF.

The gene calls are TRBV2 and TRBJ2-3; TRBD2 matches 10 bases. Germline V gene lookup returns CDR1 SNHLY and CDR2 FYNNEI. The J segment lost 13 bases and the V segment lost 3 bases, leaving 4 bases of the junction unmatched. The CDR3 covers 12 residues. CDR3 residues: CASSELTSGEYF. For the CDR3, the DNA is TGTGCCAGCAGTGAGTTAACTAGCGGGGAGTATTTT.

The genes are TRBV5-1 and TRBJ1-1; 8 positions agree with TRBD1. The CDR3 loop spans 13 amino acids. Unmatched junction bases numbered 5, after V lost 5 bases and J lost 5 bases. The germline CDR1 and CDR2 sequences are SGHRS and YFSETQ. The CDR3 reads CASRVTGETEAFF. The CDR3 nucleotides read TGCGCCAGCAGAGTGACAGGGGAAACTGAAGCTTTCTTT.

The CDR3 sequence is CASSHREGNYGYTF. As DNA, the CDR3 is TGTGCCAGCAGTCACAGGGAAGGCAACTATGGCTACACCTTC. V is TRBV12-3 or TRBV12-4 and J is TRBJ1-2, with D possibly TRBD1 on 6 matching bases. The CDR3 sequence is 14 residues long. The germline V and J ends were trimmed by 5 bases and 2 bases, with 12 bases remaining between them.

V usage is TRBV7-6 and J usage is TRBJ2-7, with 12 nucleotides matching TRBD2. In germline, CDR1 is SGHVS, CDR2 FNYEAQ. Trimming at V came to 5 bases and at J to 2 bases, leaving 10 bases not matched to a gene. The CDR3 spans 17 residues. The CDR3 region has the DNA TGTGCCAGCAGCCGACATTTACTAGCGGGGGGACCCTACGAGCAGTACTTC. Amino acids: CASSRHLLAGGPYEQYF.

In its sample, this clonotype was seen a few times. This chain links TRBV9 with TRBJ1-4; D might be TRBD1 (6 bases). The V end was cut by 0 bases, the J end by 6 bases, with 12 bases between. CDR1 is SGDLS and CDR2 is YYNGEE in the germline V gene. The length of the CDR3 is 15 residues. Here the CDR3 DNA reads TGTGCCAGCAGCGTAGGGGCCAGGGGCCATGAAAAACTGTTTTTT. Its translation is CASSVGARGHEKLFF. The full variable domain, rest sourced from reference TRBV9 and TRBJ1-4, is DSGVTQTPKHLITATGQRVTLRCSPRSGDLSVYWYQQSLDQGLQFLIQYYNGEERAKGNILERFSAQQFPDLHSELNLSSLELGDSALYFCASSVGARGHEKLFFGSGTQLSVL.

There are a few counts of this clonotype. The rearrangement links TRBV5-1 to TRBJ2-3; 8 bases align to TRBD2. In germline, CDR1 is SGHRS, CDR2 YFSETQ. The CDR3 consists of 16 residues. Germline trimming cut 0 bases from V and 3 bases from J; bases unmatched to any gene: 6. The CDR3 is CASSLARGGLTDTQYF. The CDR3 DNA sequence: TGCGCCAGCAGCTTGGCCCGGGGGGGCCTTACAGATACGCAGTATTTT.

In this sample, this clonotype turned up a few times. The rearrangement links TRBV28 to TRBJ1-2; 7 nucleotides line up with TRBD1. CDR1 and CDR2 from the germline V gene are MDHEN and SYDVKM. Trimming took 8 bases from V and 4 from J; bases not matched to a gene: 13. The CDR3 totals 15 residues. CDR3 in DNA: TGTGCCAGCTTCCCGGGACAGACCCTGACCTATGGCTACACCTTC. Amino acid sequence: CASFPGQTLTYGYTF.

This chain uses TRBV4-1 with TRBJ1-3, with D maybe TRBD1 (5 bases). V was cut by 3 bases and J by 4 bases, with 19 bases left in between. This CDR3 has 17 residues. Germline V gives CDR1 MGHRA, CDR2 YSYEKL. The CDR3 bases are TGCGCCAGCAGCCACGTGAGCTGGGGGGGTGAAGGAAACACCATATATTTT. This translates into CASSHVSWGGEGNTIYF.

V usage is TRBV4-3 and J usage is TRBJ1-2; tentative D call: TRBD1 (5 bases). CDR1 is LGHNA and CDR2 is YSLEER in the germline V gene. This CDR3 comprises 15 residues. Trimming cost V 2 bases and J 4 bases, with 14 bases left between them. Here the CDR3 reads CASSQPYGTAYGYTF. CDR3 sequence (DNA): TGCGCCAGCAGCCAACCATACGGGACGGCCTATGGCTACACCTTC.

J is TRBJ2-5 and V is TRBV4-1, with 12 bases fitting TRBD2. CDR1 is MGHRA, CDR2 YSYEKL, per germline. The junction had 8 bases not matched to a gene; V was cut back by 5 bases and J by 1 base. This CDR3 has 17 residues. The DNA of the CDR3 is TGCGCCAGCAGCTCCCGGACTAGCGGGGACCTCCAAGAGACCCAGTACTTC. Translation: CASSSRTSGDLQETQYF.

This clonotype has just a few counts. This chain joins TRBV27 and TRBJ1-6, with a possible D match to TRBD1 (6 bases). The CDR3 extends over 14 amino acids. Trimming cost V 5 bases and J 4 bases, with 9 bases left between them. Germline lookup yields CDR1 MNHEY and CDR2 SMNVEV (reference sequence). The DNA for the CDR3 is TGTGCCAGCAGTCCCCAGGGGTATAATTCACCCCTCCACTTT. Amino acid sequence: CASSPQGYNSPLHF.

This clonotype showed up just a few times. The genes are TRBV10-3 and TRBJ1-2; the D gene is possibly TRBD1 (5 bases). Looked up from germline, CDR1 is ENHRY and CDR2 is SYGVKD. V was clipped by 8 bases and J by 5 bases, with 18 bases between them. The CDR3 length is 14 residues. CDR3 in DNA: TGTGCCATCCGGGGCGCGAGGCCAGGGTATGGCTACACCTTC. Translating gives CAIRGARPGYGYTF.

J is TRBJ1-5 and V is TRBV12-5; D unclear. Trimming pared 5 bases from V and 5 bases from J, leaving 19 bases between. This CDR3 has 16 residues. Germline CDR1 is LGHNT and CDR2 is FRNRAP. The CDR3 bases are TGTGCTAGTGGTCCGTCCTCGGGAGGGCAGTATCAGCCCCAGCATTTT. Translation: CASGPSSGGQYQPQHF. The full variable domain, with the rest looked up from reference TRBV12-5 and TRBJ1-5, is DARVTQTPRHKVTEMGQEVTMRCQPILGHNTVFWYRQTMMQGLELLAYFRNRAPLDDSGMPKDRFSAEMPDATLATLKIQPSEPRDSAVYFCASGPSSGGQYQPQHFGDGTRLSIL.

This chain uses TRBV10-3 with TRBJ2-5; 10 bases are shared with TRBD2. The germline V gene has CDR1 ENHRY and CDR2 SYGVKD. Unmatched junction bases numbered 2, after V lost 4 bases and J lost 3 bases. This CDR3 is 14 amino acids long. CDR3 bases: TGTGCCATCAGTGCTACTAGCGGGGAAGAGACCCAGTACTTC. Amino acid sequence: CAISATSGEETQYF.

The chain joins TRBV19 to TRBJ2-7; 7 bases line up with TRBD1. CDR3 length: 13 residues. In germline, CDR1 is LNHDA, CDR2 SQIVND (reference sequence). V gave up 3 bases and J gave up 2 bases; unmatched junction bases: 1. This CDR3 is CASSMTGTYEQYF. The CDR3 nucleotides read TGTGCCAGTAGTATGACAGGGACCTACGAGCAGTACTTC. Supplemented by reference TRBV19 and TRBJ2-7, the full variable domain reads DGGITQSPKYLFRKEGQNVTLSCEQNLNHDAMYWYRQDPGQGLRLIYYSQIVNDFQKGDIAEGYSVSREKKESFPLTVTSAQKNPTAFYLCASSMTGTYEQYFGPGTRLTVT.

This clonotype was seen a handful of times. The V gene is TRBV12-3 or TRBV12-4, the J gene TRBJ1-2; D might be TRBD1 (5 bases). V was shortened by 3 bases and J by 8 bases, with 13 bases between the two germline ends. This CDR3 is 13 amino acids long. The CDR3, as DNA: TGTGCCAGCAGTTTGACAGTTTGGGAAGGCTACACCTTC. Protein product: CASSLTVWEGYTF.

This clonotype turned up a few times. The V call is TRBV12-3 or TRBV12-4, the J call TRBJ1-6; TRBD1 matches at 7 bases. The CDR3 runs to 16 residues. V lost 5 bases, J lost 0 bases, and 4 bases stayed unmatched. CDR3 loop: CASSPRGSSYNSPLHF. The CDR3 region has the DNA TGTGCCAGCAGTCCCAGGGGGAGCTCCTATAATTCACCCCTCCACTTT.

This clonotype was observed many times. The chain couples TRBV10-3 to TRBJ1-3; 11 bases are shared with TRBD1. This CDR3 has 17 amino acids. Looked up from germline, CDR1 is ENHRY and CDR2 is SYGVKD. V dropped 4 bases and J dropped 2; count of bases not matched to a gene: 7. The CDR3 region is CAISAGQGARAGNTIYF. The CDR3, as DNA: TGTGCCATCAGTGCAGGACAGGGGGCCAGGGCTGGAAACACCATATATTTT.

This chain links TRBV12-3 or TRBV12-4 with TRBJ1-1; the D gene is possibly TRBD1 (5 bases). V was shortened by 8 bases and J by 5 bases, with 18 bases between the two germline ends. This CDR3 spans 14 amino acids. The CDR3 DNA follows: TGTGCCAGCTGCCTGGGACGGGGCTTGACTGAAGCTTTCTTT. This gives the protein CASCLGRGLTEAFF.

The chain combines TRBV7-2 with TRBJ2-1, with TRBD2 as a possible D gene (6 bases). The CDR3 spans 13 residues. V lost 3 bases, J lost 9 bases, and 12 bases lay in between. Per the germline V gene, CDR1 is SGHTA and CDR2 is FQGNSA. CDR3 loop: CASSLGGPSEQFF. CDR3 nucleotide sequence: TGTGCCAGCAGCTTGGGGGGACCTAGTGAGCAGTTCTTC.

The V call is TRBV5-1, the J call TRBJ1-1; 9 bases are a match to TRBD1. With V trimmed by 4 bases and J by 0 bases, 10 bases remained unmatched. This CDR3 comprises 17 residues. The germline V gene encodes CDR1 SGHRS and CDR2 YFSETQ. CDR3 loop: CASSLGTGMIMNTEAFF. The CDR3 nucleotides are TGCGCCAGCAGCCTGGGGACAGGGATGATAATGAACACTGAAGCTTTCTTT.

This clonotype came up a few times. The chain is built from TRBV5-1 and TRBJ1-5; the D is unclear. V shed 0 bases and J shed 7 bases, with 8 bases lying between them. This CDR3 is built from 13 residues. Germline values: CDR1 SGHRS, CDR2 YFSETQ. The CDR3 spells CASSLDGSQPQHF. Written as DNA, the CDR3 is TGCGCCAGCAGCTTGGATGGTTCCCAGCCCCAGCATTTT.

The chain's CDR3 is CASSQVGLAKNIQYF. The CDR3 nucleotides are TGCGCCAGCAGCCAAGTCGGGCTAGCCAAAAACATTCAGTACTTC. This sequence joins TRBV4-1 and TRBJ2-4; D not certain. CDR3 length equals 15 residues. V dropped 1 base and J dropped 0 bases, with 7 bases sitting between them. In germline, CDR1 is MGHRA, CDR2 YSYEKL.

The chain uses TRBV12-3 or TRBV12-4 and TRBJ1-5; 9 bases are shared with TRBD1. V lost 8 bases to trimming and J lost 7 bases; unmatched junction nucleotides: 12. The CDR3 covers 15 residues. For the CDR3, the DNA is TGTGCCAGCGGGCCGAGGACAGGGGAGAACCAGCCCCAGCATTTT. Encoded protein: CASGPRTGENQPQHF.

V and J are TRBV6-2 or TRBV6-3 and TRBJ2-3; tentatively, D is TRBD2 (5 bases). The germline gives CDR1 MNHEY, CDR2 SVGEGT. The CDR3 runs to 11 residues. Trimming cost V 2 bases and J 9 bases, with 6 bases left between them. The CDR3 loop reads CASSYRGTQYF. DNA for the CDR3: TGTGCCAGCAGTTACCGGGGAACGCAGTATTTT.

This chain uses TRBV7-9 with TRBJ1-4, with D possibly matching TRBD1 (5 bases). Looked up from germline, CDR1 is SEHNR and CDR2 is FQNEAQ (reference sequence). V lost 8 bases and J lost 7, with 14 bases in between. The CDR3 is made up of 13 amino acids. Here the CDR3 DNA reads TGTGCCAGCCGCTGGGGGGAGAGTGAAAAACTGTTTTTT. Translating it yields CASRWGESEKLFF.

This clonotype was counted only a few times. The chain uses TRBV2 and TRBJ1-5; D might be TRBD1 (5 bases). The CDR3 loop spans 15 amino acids. The V gene's germline CDR1 is SNHLY and CDR2 FYNNEI. Trimming shortened V by 6 bases and J by 4 bases, and 16 bases separated the two germline ends. The CDR3 DNA follows: TGTGCCAGCAGGGGAAGGCGGGGGATGAATCAGCCCCAGCATTTT. Encoded protein: CASRGRRGMNQPQHF.

The rearrangement uses TRBV12-3 or TRBV12-4 and TRBJ1-2; TRBD1 is a possible D gene (5 bases). This CDR3 comprises 14 residues. Trimming took off 6 bases at V and 1 base at J, with 12 bases between the two ends. The CDR3 sequence: CASSVRDHNYGYTF. For the CDR3, the DNA is TGTGCCAGCAGCGTGAGGGACCATAACTATGGCTACACCTTC.

This clonotype was counted only a few times. The chain carries TRBV6-4 and TRBJ1-6, with a possible D match to TRBD1 (5 bases). Per germline, CDR1 MRHNA and CDR2 SNTAGT. This CDR3 has 15 amino acids. Trimming shortened V by 5 bases and J by 10 bases, and 18 bases separated the two germline ends. CDR3 sequence reads: CASSPLGGNRSPLHF. CDR3 DNA: TGTGCCAGCAGTCCCCTCGGGGGGAACAGATCACCCCTCCACTTT.

V usage is TRBV5-5 and J usage is TRBJ1-1; D unresolved. This CDR3 has 12 residues. The V gene's germline CDR1 is SGHKS and CDR2 YYEKEE (reference sequence). V lost 2 bases and J lost 3, with 5 bases in between. The CDR3 nucleotides read TGTGCCAGCAGCTTTACTTACACTGAAGCTTTCTTT. Its translation: CASSFTYTEAFF.